These T cell receptor beta chains were read from a single sample in a study of cytomegalovirus exposure and HLA in healthy donors. Sequencing used immunoSEQ multiplex PCR; TCRdb keeps in-frame clones, though not all of them. The repertoire holds about 190,000 clones, with about 81% as singletons. Sequenced material: PBMCs. These receptors were collected from a man aged 25 to 45 in good health and CMV-seropositive. CDR3s include the opening cysteine and the closing phenylalanine or tryptophan. D genes are given only for firm matches. Size values are once, few and many counts, or a class for expanded clones, and some rows have none.

clone_size j_call v_call d_call cdr3_aa cdr3_nt
few TRBJ1-2 TRBV11-1 TRBD1 CASSHSGTGQNYGYTF TGTGCCAGCAGCCATTCCGGGACAGGGCAAAACTATGGCTACACCTTC
once TRBJ1-4 TRBV4-3 - CASSQDWGANEKLFF TGCGCCAGCAGCCAAGATTGGGGGGCTAATGAAAAACTGTTTTTT
- TRBJ1-1 TRBV14 - CASSHSGDEAFF TGTGCCAGCAGCCATTCGGGGGATGAAGCTTTCTTT
- TRBJ2-2 TRBV7-8 - CASSLTRRGLSNTGELFF TGTGCCAGCAGCCTCACTCGGAGGGGACTCTCGAACACCGGGGAGCTGTTTTTT
- TRBJ1-4 TRBV6-1 - CASRSPGSANEKLFF TGTGCCAGCAGATCGCCCGGGTCGGCTAATGAAAAACTGTTTTTT
few TRBJ2-7 TRBV6-5 TRBD1 CASSYQGDQGHSEQYF TGTGCCAGCAGTTACCAGGGGGACCAGGGGCACAGCGAGCAGTACTTC
- TRBJ1-3 TRBV7-9 - CASSISLRNTIYF TGTGCCAGCAGCATCTCCCTCAGGAACACCATATATTTT
- TRBJ2-2 TRBV7-8 TRBD1 CASSRRTGDTGELFF TGTGCCAGCAGCCGCCGGACAGGGGACACCGGGGAGCTGTTTTTT
- TRBJ1-5 TRBV20-1 - CSARRGQPQHF TGCAGTGCTAGGCGGGGACAGCCCCAGCATTTT
- TRBJ1-1 TRBV25-1 TRBD1 CASNEGAGEAFF TGTGCCAGCAACGAGGGGGCTGGTGAAGCTTTCTTT
- TRBJ1-1 TRBV28 - CASISGVPATEAFF TGTGCCAGCATTTCCGGGGTCCCGGCGACTGAAGCTTTCTTT
- TRBJ2-6 TRBV7-8 - CASSLDRAGANVLTF TGTGCCAGCAGCTTAGACAGGGCAGGGGCCAACGTCCTGACTTTC
few TRBJ1-1 TRBV7-6 - CASSSQVNTEAFF TGTGCCAGCAGCTCCCAGGTGAACACTGAAGCTTTCTTT
- TRBJ2-5 TRBV5-5 - CASSLGPVQETQYF TGTGCCAGCAGCTTGGGCCCGGTGCAAGAGACCCAGTACTTC
few TRBJ2-1 TRBV19 - CASSIDLSRGRGNEQFF TGTGCCAGTAGTATAGATCTATCCCGGGGTCGCGGGAATGAGCAGTTCTTC
- TRBJ2-7 TRBV19 - CASRLTSLAQEGEQYF TGTGCCAGTAGACTCACAAGTTTAGCCCAGGAGGGGGAGCAGTACTTC
- TRBJ2-7 TRBV19 - CASSIGFSEDEQYF TGTGCCAGTAGTATAGGGTTTAGCGAAGACGAGCAGTACTTC
- TRBJ2-6 TRBV18 TRBD1 CASSPLTGDFSGANVLTF TGTGCCAGCTCACCGTTGACAGGGGACTTCTCTGGGGCCAACGTCCTGACTTTC
- TRBJ2-1 TRBV9 TRBD2 CASSPGSGRVHNEQFF TGTGCCAGCAGCCCCGGTAGCGGGAGAGTTCACAATGAGCAGTTCTTC
- TRBJ1-5 TRBV7-2 - CASSLEIGPQHF TGTGCCAGCAGCCTCGAGATTGGGCCCCAGCATTTT
- TRBJ2-1 TRBV7-3 TRBD1 CASSPPGTANNEQFF TGTGCCAGCAGCCCCCCCGGGACAGCGAACAATGAGCAGTTCTTC
- TRBJ2-7 TRBV6-1 - CASSEAPTGSGEQYF TGTGCCAGCAGTGAGGCACCGACCGGGTCGGGGGAGCAGTACTTC
few TRBJ1-4 TRBV7-2 - CASSPTTGGEKLFF TGTGCCAGCAGCCCCACCACGGGGGGGGAAAAACTGTTTTTT
- TRBJ2-5 TRBV5-6 TRBD1 CASSSDRGETQYF TGTGCCAGCAGCTCGGACAGGGGGGAGACCCAGTACTTC
- TRBJ1-1 TRBV27 TRBD1 CASSRQGSTEAFF TGTGCCAGCAGTAGACAGGGTAGCACTGAAGCTTTCTTT
once TRBJ2-4 TRBV15 TRBD1 CATKKGTGGNIQYF TGTGCCACCAAAAAGGGGACAGGGGGAAACATTCAGTACTTC
- TRBJ1-1 TRBV2 - CASRESQGNTEAFF TGTGCCAGCAGGGAGAGCCAGGGGAACACTGAAGCTTTCTTT
- TRBJ2-6 TRBV2 TRBD2 CASSGGSPPSGANVLTF TGTGCCAGCTCGGGGGGGTCCCCCCCCTCCGGGGCCAACGTCCTGACTTTC
- TRBJ2-3 TRBV6-5 - CDSSFSYTDTQYF TGTGACAGCAGTTTTTCCTACACAGATACGCAGTATTTT
- TRBJ1-2 TRBV28 - CASSPQGNYGYTF TGTGCCAGCAGTCCCCAGGGAAACTATGGCTACACCTTC
few TRBJ2-2 TRBV27 TRBD1 CASSPMAGGTGELFF TGTGCCAGCAGTCCCATGGCAGGGGGCACCGGGGAGCTGTTTTTT
once TRBJ2-1 TRBV5-4 TRBD2 CASSLTSGGPYNEQFF TGTGCCAGCAGCTTGACTAGCGGGGGGCCCTACAATGAGCAGTTCTTC
- TRBJ2-1 TRBV18 TRBD1 CASRPPGQGLTNEQFF TGTGCCAGCCGACCGCCGGGACAGGGGCTGACCAATGAGCAGTTCTTC
few TRBJ1-2 TRBV6-4 TRBD1 CASSKTGDYGYTF TGTGCCAGCAGCAAGACAGGGGACTATGGCTACACCTTC
- TRBJ2-3 TRBV4-1 TRBD2 CASSQEPSGSGTGTTQYF TGCGCCAGCAGCCAAGAGCCTAGCGGTTCGGGGACGGGCACAACGCAGTATTTT
- TRBJ2-3 TRBV2 - CASSEAGRGSDTQYF TGTGCCAGCAGTGAAGCGGGGAGGGGGTCAGATACGCAGTATTTT
- TRBJ2-5 TRBV28 - CASSRKWEQYF TGTGCCAGCAGCCGTAAGTGGGAGCAGTACTTC
- TRBJ1-2 TRBV5-6 - CASSFPGKNYGYTF TGTGCCAGCAGCTTTCCGGGAAAAAACTATGGCTACACCTTC
- TRBJ2-7 TRBV7-6 TRBD2 CASSATAGGSREQYF TGTGCCAGCAGCGCTACAGCGGGGGGGTCCCGAGAGCAGTACTTC
- TRBJ2-3 TRBV7-6 - CASSSEAWGSTDTQYF TGTGCCAGCAGCTCAGAGGCTTGGGGCAGCACAGATACGCAGTATTTT
- TRBJ1-4 TRBV4-1 - CASSQDRGGINEKLFF TGCGCCAGCAGCCAAGATAGGGGAGGGATTAATGAAAAACTGTTTTTT
- TRBJ2-7 TRBV27 TRBD1 CASSSRGRPYEQYF TGTGCCAGCAGTTCCAGGGGGCGCCCATACGAGCAGTACTTC
once TRBJ1-1 TRBV2 - CASSLPLGLNTEAFF TGTGCCAGCAGCCTCCCCCTGGGGCTGAACACTGAAGCTTTCTTT
- TRBJ2-7 TRBV5-1 - CASRTDNYEQYF TGCGCCAGCAGAACTGACAACTACGAGCAGTACTTC
few TRBJ2-1 TRBV30 TRBD2 CALAGGSSSYNEQFF TGTGCGTTAGCGGGAGGATCCAGCTCCTACAATGAGCAGTTCTTC
- TRBJ1-4 TRBV7-9 - CASSLRGHTNEKLFF TGTGCCAGCAGCTTACGTGGCCACACTAATGAAAAACTGTTTTTT
- TRBJ1-1 TRBV9 TRBD1 CASSVTGRMTEAFF TGTGCCAGCAGCGTGACAGGGAGGATGACTGAAGCTTTCTTT
- TRBJ2-3 TRBV7-6 - CASGPRQGVTQYF TGTGCCAGCGGCCCCCGGCAGGGTGTTACGCAGTATTTT
- TRBJ1-5 TRBV2 TRBD1 CASSGTGGRQPQHF TGTGCCAGCAGTGGGACAGGGGGCCGGCAGCCCCAGCATTTT
- TRBJ2-3 TRBV7-6 - CASSLEGADTQYF TGTGCCAGCAGCTTAGAAGGGGCAGATACGCAGTATTTT
- TRBJ2-7 TRBV4-3 TRBD1 CASSRYGTGDPYEQYF TGCGCCAGCAGCCGTTACGGGACAGGGGACCCCTACGAGCAGTACTTC
few TRBJ2-1 TRBV11-2 TRBD2 CASSPTSGGNEQFF TGTGCCAGCAGCCCCACTAGCGGAGGCAATGAGCAGTTCTTC
- TRBJ2-7 TRBV10-3 - CAQGEINEQYF TGTGCCCAGGGTGAAATAAACGAGCAGTACTTC